These 8 T cell receptor beta chains were all obtained from the same sample, sequenced in a study of early T cells in non-severe SARS-CoV-2 infection. TCRdb itself ran the 5' RACE reads through MiXCR, one entry per CDR3 protein. The repertoire holds approximately 76,000 distinct CDR3 sequences, with 12% as singletons. What was sequenced was whole blood. The receptors originated from an adult who was a healthcare worker with PCR-confirmed SARS-CoV-2 infection or an uninfected control (not recorded which).

This clonotype was detected many times. This chain links TRBV24-1 with TRBJ2-1, with 11 bases fitting TRBD2. The CDR3 sequence is 14 residues long. Germline CDR1 KGHDR, CDR2 SFDVKD. V lost 9 bases and J lost 5; bases outside the gene matches: 5. This CDR3 is CATQASGGNNEQFF. The CDR3 DNA is TGTGCCACCCAGGCTAGCGGGGGGAACAATGAGCAGTTCTTC.

This clonotype was counted a few times. The CDR3 coding sequence is TGTGCCAGCAGTTATTCCGGGAATGGTACACCCCTCCACTTT. Protein product: CASSYSGNGTPLHF. The V and J genes are TRBV12-3 or TRBV12-4 and TRBJ1-6; D unclear. There are 14 residues in the CDR3. Deletions cut 4 bases from V and 11 bases from J, with 15 bases between.

The rearrangement links TRBV9 to TRBJ1-2; D may be TRBD1 (5 bases). Germline V CDR1 and CDR2: SGDLS, YYNGEE. The germline V and J ends were trimmed by 4 bases and 6 bases, with 16 bases remaining between them. This CDR3 comprises 14 residues. CDR3 sequence (DNA): TGTGCCAGCAGCCTACCAGGGTTGCCTGATGGCTACACCTTC. It encodes CASSLPGLPDGYTF.

This clonotype was found a few times. CDR3 sequence: CASTNGQGWADTQYF. CDR3 DNA sequence: TGTGCCAGCACCAATGGACAGGGCTGGGCAGATACGCAGTATTTT. The chain couples TRBV6-5 to TRBJ2-3; TRBD1 agrees at 8 bases. The CDR3 is 15 residues long. Germline assignment: CDR1 MNHEY and CDR2 SVGAGI. With V trimmed by 7 bases and J by 4 bases, 10 bases remained unmatched.

This chain links TRBV29-1 with TRBJ2-2; no definite D call. The germline CDR1 and CDR2 sequences are SQVTM and ANQGSEA. V lost 7 bases, J lost 3 bases, and 6 bases lay in between. The CDR3 spans 11 residues. The chain's CDR3 is CSGRYTGELFF. The CDR3 region has the DNA TGCAGCGGCAGGTACACCGGGGAGCTGTTTTTT.

This clonotype was counted a few times. The chain carries TRBV24-1 and TRBJ1-4, with 8 bases matching TRBD1. The CDR3 runs 15 residues. The V segment lost 3 bases and the J segment 8 bases; nucleotides outside the gene matches: 7. CDR1 and CDR2 from the germline V gene are KGHDR and SFDVKD. The CDR3 bases are TGTGCCACCAGTGATCCCGCTCCAGGGGGCGAAAAACTGTTTTTT. This translates into CATSDPAPGGEKLFF.

The sample holds many counts of this clonotype. V gene TRBV6-1 combines with J gene TRBJ2-7, with 11 bases fitting TRBD1. This CDR3 contains 15 residues. Trimming cost V 0 bases and J 3 bases; bases outside gene matches: 1. In germline, CDR1 is MNHNS, CDR2 SASEGT. The CDR3 sequence: CASSEAGTGGYEQYF. The DNA for the CDR3 is TGTGCCAGCAGTGAAGCCGGGACAGGGGGCTACGAGCAGTACTTC.

The chain recombines TRBV6-4 with TRBJ2-1; 8 nucleotides line up with TRBD2. The CDR3 consists of 14 residues. The germline V gene has CDR1 MRHNA and CDR2 SNTAGT. J was trimmed by 6 bases and V by 6 bases; bases with no gene match: 7. The CDR3 here is CASSSTGTSNEQFF. The CDR3 bases are TGTGCCAGCAGCTCGACCGGGACTAGCAATGAGCAGTTCTTC.